A selection of T cell receptor beta chains follows, all from one sample in a study of shared T cell receptors in the human thymus. The assay was immunoSEQ multiplex PCR, and TCRdb's table has in-frame clones only and misses some. The sample shows under 850,000 clones, approximately 87% of them seen only once. These same records also appear under a second study, on human thymus T cells.

The specimen was thymocytes. The receptors derive from a boy in the first two years of life with a congenital heart defect. CDR3s include the opening cysteine and the closing phenylalanine or tryptophan. Each record gives: J gene, V gene, CDR3 length, clone size, D gene, CDR3 DNA, CDR3 protein. A D gene is named only where the DNA matches it firmly. Clone size is not always given. Where it is, it says once, few, many or a class for expanded clones.

>TRBJ1-2|TRBV15|16|-|-
TGTGCCACCAGCAGAGTGACCGGCGGCAGGCGGGATGGCTACACCTTC
CATSRVTGGRRDGYTF
>TRBJ2-7|TRBV4-3|12|-|-
TGCGCCAGCAGCCAGGTCTCAGCGGAGCAGTACTTC
CASSQVSAEQYF
>TRBJ1-2|TRBV11-2|14|once|TRBD1
TGTGCCAGCAGCCCCACAGGGGGCGACTATGGCTACACCTTC
CASSPTGGDYGYTF
>TRBJ2-7|TRBV14|12|-|-
TGTGCCAGCAGCGACAGGGCGGGGGAGCAGTACTTC
CASSDRAGEQYF
>TRBJ2-3|TRBV7-4|17|-|-
TGTGCCAGCAGCTTAGCGGTCATCGCGCTCGCCACAGATACGCAGTATTTT
CASSLAVIALATDTQYF
>TRBJ2-7|TRBV15|14|-|TRBD1
TGTGCCACCAGCAAGGCAGACAGGGGGTACGAGCAGTACTTC
CATSKADRGYEQYF
>TRBJ1-1|TRBV7-9|15|-|TRBD1
TGTGCCAGCAGCTTACAGGGGGGAATGAACACTGAAGCTTTCTTT
CASSLQGGMNTEAFF
>TRBJ2-3|TRBV29-1|14|-|TRBD2
TGCAGCGCCGGACTAGCGGGGCTCCCAGATACGCAGTATTTT
CSAGLAGLPDTQYF
>TRBJ1-1|TRBV4-3|17|once|-
TGCGCCAGCAGCCAAGTTCCCCAACAGGGTAAGATCGCTGAAGCTTTCTTT
CASSQVPQQGKIAEAFF
>TRBJ2-1|TRBV30|15|once|-
TGTGCCTGGAGTGTGGGGAGCGGAGGGGACAATGAGCAGTTCTTC
CAWSVGSGGDNEQFF
>TRBJ1-5|TRBV5-4|14|-|-
TGTGCCAGCAGCTTGGCCCCGGGGAGGCAGCCCCAGCATTTT
CASSLAPGRQPQHF
>TRBJ2-2|TRBV4-2|20|-|TRBD2
TGTGCCAGCAGCCAAGTGGGGATTACACTAGCGGGAGGGCCAAGCGGGGAGCTGTTTTTT
CASSQVGITLAGGPSGELFF
>TRBJ2-1|TRBV9|17|-|TRBD2
TGTGCCAGCAGCGTAGGTGGGCTAGCGGGAGGCTACAATGAGCAGTTCTTC
CASSVGGLAGGYNEQFF
>TRBJ1-4|TRBV28|18|-|TRBD1
TGTGCCAGCAGGAGGGACCCCGCAACAGGGGCCGCTAATGAAAAACTGTTTTTT
CASRRDPATGAANEKLFF
>TRBJ2-1|TRBV5-1|14|once|TRBD2
TGCGCCAGCACGACTAGCGGGGATTACAATGAGCAGTTCTTC
CASTTSGDYNEQFF
>TRBJ2-3|TRBV2|16|-|-
TGTGCCAGCAGTGAAGCCCCAGGGCCCACCACAGATACGCAGTATTTT
CASSEAPGPTTDTQYF
>TRBJ1-4|TRBV2|15|-|-
TGTGCCAGCAGCGCCCCAGGGTTTACTAATGAAAAACTGTTTTTT
CASSAPGFTNEKLFF
>TRBJ2-5|TRBV5-1|19|-|TRBD2
TGCGCCAGCAGCTCGCCCCCGGGACTAGCGGGAGGGCCTAGAGAGACCCAGTACTTC
CASSSPPGLAGGPRETQYF
>TRBJ2-7|TRBV5-1|14|-|-
TGCGCCAGCAGCCCTCCAGAGACAGACTACGAGCAGTACTTC
CASSPPETDYEQYF
>TRBJ2-1|TRBV4-1|13|-|TRBD1
TGCGCCAGCAGCCACCTCGGGGCAGGGGGACAGTTCTTC
CASSHLGAGGQFF
>TRBJ2-7|TRBV11-3|17|-|-
TGTGCCAGCAGCTTAGGCACTAAGCGGGCGGTGGGATACGAGCAGTACTTC
CASSLGTKRAVGYEQYF
>TRBJ2-1|TRBV28|16|-|TRBD2
TGTGCCAGCAGTTTATGCCGCGGGGGAAGCCACAATGAGCAGTTCTTC
CASSLCRGGSHNEQFF